These 20 T cell receptor beta chains share one sample of origin, sequenced in a study of cytomegalovirus exposure and HLA in healthy donors (dated by TCRdb to 2017 to 2019). Library creation used the immunoSEQ multiplex PCR assay. For the multiplex PCR, a mixture combining 60 forward primers for TCR Vbeta segments and 13 reverse primers for TCR Jbeta segments was used. TCRdb provides this immuneACCESS table in a form limited to in-frame rearrangements. Some clones are lacking; in checked studies, under half of them reflect an unresolved V gene, and why the rest are absent is not known. The sample's table lists a count of about 46,000 clones. The biggest ten clones account for approximately 1.1% of the sample. The sequencing sample was made of PBMCs. The source of these receptors is a woman between 40 and 55 years old in good health and CMV-seronegative.

V usage is TRBV19 and J usage is TRBJ1-2, with 7 bases fitting TRBD1. The V gene's germline CDR1 is LNHDA and CDR2 SQIVND (reference sequence). Trimming cost V 6 bases and J 4 bases; bases outside gene matches: 5. CDR3 length: 13 residues. The CDR3 DNA is TGTGCCAGTAGGAGACAGGGTACCTATGGCTACACCTTC. Its protein product is CASRRQGTYGYTF. Using reference TRBV19 and TRBJ1-2 for the parts outside the CDR3, the full variable domain is DGGITQSPKYLFRKEGQNVTLSCEQNLNHDAMYWYRQDPGQGLRLIYYSQIVNDFQKGDIAEGYSVSREKKESFPLTVTSAQKNPTAFYLCASRRQGTYGYTFGSGTRLTVV.

Worth noting for this clone: The junction differs from germline at one of its ends, possibly a read error. The chain is built from TRBV5-1 and TRBJ1-1; possibly TRBD1 for D (6 bases). Per the germline V gene, CDR1 is SGHRS and CDR2 is YFSETQ. The CDR3 totals 16 residues. CDR3 DNA: TGCGCCAGCGGCTTGGGGGGGGGCACCTTGAACACTGAAGCTTTCTTT. This sequence encodes CASGLGGGTLNTEAFF.

J is TRBJ2-3 and V is TRBV10-3; 9 bases line up with TRBD2. V shed 3 bases and J 5 bases; nucleotides not matched to a gene: 9. From germline, CDR1 is ENHRY and CDR2 SYGVKD. CDR3 size: 16 residues. The CDR3 DNA is TGTGCCATCAGTGAAGCGGGAGGTCTCCTGGAAGATACGCAGTATTTT. The encoded protein is CAISEAGGLLEDTQYF.

The chain recombines TRBV15 with TRBJ2-5; maybe TRBD2 (6 bases). Per germline, CDR1 LNHNV and CDR2 YYDKDF (reference sequence). The CDR3 is 12 amino acids. The V end was cut by 4 bases, the J end by 5 bases, with 8 bases between. CDR3 coding DNA: TGTGCCACCAGCAAAGGAGGGGAGACCCAGTACTTC. It codes for CATSKGGETQYF.

The chain employs TRBV10-3 and TRBJ2-1, with TRBD2 matching over 9 bases. The V gene end was trimmed by 8 bases and the J gene end by 9 bases; junction bases not matched to a gene: 20. Looked up from germline, CDR1 is ENHRY and CDR2 is SYGVKD. This CDR3 is 17 amino acids long. For the CDR3, the DNA is TGTGCCATCGCTGAGAGGAAAGGGCGGGAGGGCCGATCTGAGCAGTTCTTC. This sequence encodes CAIAERKGREGRSEQFF.

This rearrangement joins TRBV15 to TRBJ1-1; D might be TRBD1 (6 bases). Trimming cost V 9 bases and J 7 bases, with 15 bases left between them. This CDR3 has 12 amino acids. Germline V gene lookup returns CDR1 LNHNV and CDR2 YYDKDF (reference sequence). CDR3 region: CATGVGGGEAFF. The CDR3 DNA sequence: TGTGCCACGGGGGTAGGGGGGGGTGAAGCTTTCTTT.

CDR3 sequence: CASSLFGTDVYGYTF. The CDR3 bases are TGTGCCAGCAGTTTATTCGGGACTGATGTCTATGGCTACACCTTC. The J gene is TRBJ1-2, the V gene TRBV27; the D gene is possibly TRBD1 (5 bases). This CDR3 spans 15 amino acids. The V end was cut by 1 base, the J end by 4 bases, with 13 bases between. The germline V gene has CDR1 MNHEY and CDR2 SMNVEV (reference sequence).

The V gene is TRBV6-6, the J gene TRBJ1-1, with D unresolved. V lost 5 bases to trimming and J lost 8 bases, with 12 bases between them. This CDR3 has 12 amino acids. The germline V gene has CDR1 MNHNY and CDR2 SVGAGI (reference sequence). The CDR3 sequence: CASSPHVREAFF. The DNA for the CDR3 is TGTGCCAGCAGTCCCCACGTGCGCGAAGCTTTCTTT.

The CDR3 DNA reads TGTGCCAGCTGGGCAGGGGGAGGTATCTACTATGGCTACACCTTC. Its translation: CASWAGGGIYYGYTF. The chain couples TRBV28 to TRBJ1-2; TRBD1 matches at 7 bases. With V trimmed by 8 bases and J by 3 bases, 12 bases remained unmatched. This CDR3 has 15 residues. Looked up from germline, CDR1 is MDHEN and CDR2 is SYDVKM.

The chain carries TRBV6-1 and TRBJ1-2; D is uncertain. Trimming removed 6 bases at V and 6 bases at J, with 11 bases between. This CDR3 is built from 12 residues. Germline V gene data show CDR1 as MNHNS and CDR2 as SASEGT. CDR3 nucleotides: TGTGCCAGCAGCCCCGAGGGCCATGGCTACACCTTC. Amino acid sequence: CASSPEGHGYTF.

This CDR3 reads CSVDEGADTQYF. CDR3 in DNA: TGCAGCGTTGATGAGGGGGCAGATACGCAGTATTTT. The chain joins TRBV29-1 to TRBJ2-3, with D possibly TRBD1 on 6 matching bases. The CDR3 extends over 12 amino acids. V gave up 3 bases and J gave up 4 bases, with 8 bases separating them. The germline V gene has CDR1 SQVTM and CDR2 ANQGSEA.

The J gene is TRBJ2-7, the V gene TRBV6-6; TRBD1 agrees at 11 bases. CDR1 MNHNY and CDR2 SVGAGI come from the germline V gene (reference sequence). The CDR3 runs to 14 residues. V was pared by 6 bases and J by 6 bases, with 7 bases of the junction left unmatched. The CDR3 loop is CASSQTDRGPEQYF. The CDR3 DNA follows: TGTGCCAGCAGCCAGACGGACAGGGGGCCCGAGCAGTACTTC.

DNA for the CDR3: TGCGCCAGCAGCCCCCCGGGACAGGAAGCCTTATTTAACTATGGCTACACCTTC. It specifies CASSPPGQEALFNYGYTF. The genes are TRBV5-1 and TRBJ1-2, with TRBD1 matching 8 bases. J lost 1 base, V lost 4 bases, and 15 bases had no gene match. Per germline, CDR1 SGHRS and CDR2 YFSETQ. There are 18 residues in the CDR3.

This chain uses TRBV2 with TRBJ2-2; no firm D call. Trimming stripped 6 bases from V and 4 bases from J, with 12 bases between. In germline, CDR1 is SNHLY, CDR2 FYNNEI. The CDR3 sequence is 14 residues long. CDR3: CASSQSSSTGELFF. DNA of the CDR3: TGTGCCAGCAGCCAGTCCTCTAGCACCGGGGAGCTGTTTTTT.

This chain links TRBV5-1 with TRBJ2-7, with 9 nucleotides matching TRBD1. The CDR3 is made up of 15 amino acids. With 5 bases clipped from V and 3 bases from J, the junction kept 9 bases outside the gene matches. In germline, CDR1 is SGHRS, CDR2 YFSETQ. Here the CDR3 reads CASSSPGQGIYEQYF. The DNA for the CDR3 is TGCGCCAGCAGTTCTCCGGGACAGGGCATCTACGAGCAGTACTTC. The variable domain in full, completed from reference TRBV5-1 and TRBJ2-7, reads KAGVTQTPRYLIKTRGQQVTLSCSPISGHRSVSWYQQTPGQGLQFLFEYFSETQRNKGNFPGRFSGRQFSNSRSEMNVSTLELGDSALYLCASSSPGQGIYEQYFGPGTRLTVT.

The chain recombines TRBV2 with TRBJ1-5; TRBD1 is a possible D gene (6 bases). Germline loops: CDR1 SNHLY, CDR2 FYNNEI. Trimming shortened V by 0 bases and J by 0 bases, and 15 bases separated the two germline ends. The CDR3 spans 18 residues. In DNA form, the CDR3 reads TGTGCCAGCAGTGAAGCGCTGGGCGACAGGAATAGCAATCAGCCCCAGCATTTT. This codes for CASSEALGDRNSNQPQHF.

This sequence joins TRBV5-1 and TRBJ1-5; TRBD1 matches at 10 bases. This CDR3 has 14 amino acids. V lost 4 bases, J lost 5 bases, and 3 bases stayed unmatched. Germline V CDR1 and CDR2: SGHRS, YFSETQ. The chain's CDR3 is CASSRTGGDQPQHF. CDR3 nucleotide sequence: TGCGCCAGCAGCCGGACAGGGGGTGATCAGCCCCAGCATTTT.

The V and J genes are TRBV4-1 and TRBJ2-3, with 9 bases fitting TRBD2. CDR1 is MGHRA and CDR2 is YSYEKL in the germline V gene. CDR3 length: 17 residues. V shed 0 bases, J shed 7 bases, and the junction held 11 bases outside the gene matches. The CDR3 is CASSQDGRGRASNTQYF. The DNA of the CDR3 is TGCGCCAGCAGCCAAGATGGTCGCGGGAGGGCCTCGAATACGCAGTATTTT.

This chain connects TRBV15 to TRBJ2-7; the match to TRBD1 covers 7 bases. The CDR3 length is 15 residues. Germline CDR1 and CDR2: LNHNV and YYDKDF (reference sequence). With 1 base clipped from V and 3 bases from J, the junction kept 6 bases outside the gene matches. The CDR3 sequence is CATSRVRDRNYEQYF. Written as DNA, the CDR3 is TGTGCCACCAGCAGAGTTCGGGACAGAAACTACGAGCAGTACTTC.

The chain employs TRBV5-4 and TRBJ2-1; D is perhaps TRBD2 (5 bases). V lost 4 bases and J 2 bases, leaving 16 bases between the germline ends. The germline gives CDR1 SGHNT, CDR2 YYREEE (reference sequence). The length of the CDR3 is 16 residues. As DNA, the CDR3 is TGTGCCAGCAGCCCGGGAAGCAGTAGGCCCTACAATGAGCAGTTCTTC. Amino acid sequence: CASSPGSSRPYNEQFF. The variable domain in full, with the rest retrieved from reference TRBV5-4 and TRBJ2-1, is ETGVTQSPTHLIKTRGQQVTLRCSSQSGHNTVSWYQQALGQGPQFIFQYYREEENGRGNFPPRFSGLQFPNYSSELNVNALELDDSALYLCASSPGSSRPYNEQFFGPGTRLTVL.